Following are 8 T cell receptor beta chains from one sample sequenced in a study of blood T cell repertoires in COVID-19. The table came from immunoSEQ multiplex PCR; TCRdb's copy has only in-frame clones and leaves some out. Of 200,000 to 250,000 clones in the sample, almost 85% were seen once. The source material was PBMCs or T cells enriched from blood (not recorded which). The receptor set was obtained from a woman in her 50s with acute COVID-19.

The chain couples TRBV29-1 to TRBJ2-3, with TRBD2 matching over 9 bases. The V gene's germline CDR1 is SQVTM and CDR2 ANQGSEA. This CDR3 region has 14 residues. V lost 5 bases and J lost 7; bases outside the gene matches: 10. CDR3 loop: CSVKVQRGAHTQYF. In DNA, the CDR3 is TGCAGCGTTAAAGTCCAGCGGGGGGCTCATACGCAGTATTTT.

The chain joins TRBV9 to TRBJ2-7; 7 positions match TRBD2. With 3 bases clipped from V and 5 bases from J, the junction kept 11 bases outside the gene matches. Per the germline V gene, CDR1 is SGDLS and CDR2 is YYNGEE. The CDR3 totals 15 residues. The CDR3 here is CASSEGDYVTDEQYF. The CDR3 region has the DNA TGTGCCAGCAGCGAAGGGGACTACGTTACCGACGAGCAGTACTTC.

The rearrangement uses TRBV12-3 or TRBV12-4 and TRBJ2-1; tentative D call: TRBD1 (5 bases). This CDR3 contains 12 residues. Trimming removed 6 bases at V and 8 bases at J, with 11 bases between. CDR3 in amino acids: CASSRDSYEQFF. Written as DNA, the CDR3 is TGTGCCAGCAGCCGCGACAGCTATGAGCAGTTCTTC.

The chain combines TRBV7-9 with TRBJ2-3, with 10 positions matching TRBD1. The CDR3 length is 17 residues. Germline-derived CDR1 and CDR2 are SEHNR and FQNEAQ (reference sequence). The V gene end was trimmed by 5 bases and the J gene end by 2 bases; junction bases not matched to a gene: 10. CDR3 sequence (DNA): TGTGCCAGCAGCCCTTCCACCGGGACAGGGGACACAGATACGCAGTATTTT. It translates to CASSPSTGTGDTDTQYF.

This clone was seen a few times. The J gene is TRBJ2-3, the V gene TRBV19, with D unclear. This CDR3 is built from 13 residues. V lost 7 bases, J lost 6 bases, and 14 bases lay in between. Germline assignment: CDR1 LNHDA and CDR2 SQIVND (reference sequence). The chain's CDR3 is CASNHPLGDTQYF. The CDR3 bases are TGTGCCAGTAATCACCCCCTCGGTGATACGCAGTATTTT.

The CDR3 here is CASSEKSGQPQHF. The DNA of the CDR3 is TGTGCCAGCAGTGAAAAGTCGGGACAGCCCCAGCATTTT. V usage is TRBV2 and J usage is TRBJ1-5; D unresolved. The V and J ends lost 2 bases and 7 bases respectively, with 9 bases between them. The CDR3 totals 13 residues. Germline V CDR1 and CDR2: SNHLY, FYNNEI. Full variable domain (rest looked up from reference TRBV2 and TRBJ1-5): EPEVTQTPSHQVTQMGQEVILRCVPISNHLYFYWYRQILGQKVEFLVSFYNNEISEKSEIFDDQFSVERPDGSNFTLKIRSTKLEDSAMYFCASSEKSGQPQHFGDGTRLSIL.

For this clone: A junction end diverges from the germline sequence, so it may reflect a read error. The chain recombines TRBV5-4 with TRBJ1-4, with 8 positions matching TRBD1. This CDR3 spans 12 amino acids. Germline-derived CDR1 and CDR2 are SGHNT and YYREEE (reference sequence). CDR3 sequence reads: CASSANRGSEVF. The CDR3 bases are TGTGCCAGCAGCGCGAACAGGGGGTCCGAGGTTTTT.

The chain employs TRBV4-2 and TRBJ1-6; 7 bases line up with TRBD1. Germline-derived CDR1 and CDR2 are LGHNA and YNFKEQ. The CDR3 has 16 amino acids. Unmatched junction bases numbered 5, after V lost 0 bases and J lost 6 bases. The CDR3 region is CASSQDRTGPNSPLHF. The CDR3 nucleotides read TGTGCCAGCAGCCAAGATCGGACAGGTCCTAATTCACCCCTCCACTTT.